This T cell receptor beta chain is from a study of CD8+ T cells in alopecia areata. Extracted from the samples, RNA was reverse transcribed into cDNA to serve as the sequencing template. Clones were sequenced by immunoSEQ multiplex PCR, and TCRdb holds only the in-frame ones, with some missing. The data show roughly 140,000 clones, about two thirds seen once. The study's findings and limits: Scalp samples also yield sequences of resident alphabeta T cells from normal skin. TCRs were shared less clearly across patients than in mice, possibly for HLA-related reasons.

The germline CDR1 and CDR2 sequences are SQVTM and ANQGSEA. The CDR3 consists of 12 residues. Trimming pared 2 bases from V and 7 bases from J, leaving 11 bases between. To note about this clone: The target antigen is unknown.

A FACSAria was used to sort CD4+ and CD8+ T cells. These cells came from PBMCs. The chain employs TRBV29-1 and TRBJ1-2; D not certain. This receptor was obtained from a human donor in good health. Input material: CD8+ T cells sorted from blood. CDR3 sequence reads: CSVETRTSGYTF. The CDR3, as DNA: TGCAGCGTTGAAACACGGACCAGTGGCTACACCTTC.